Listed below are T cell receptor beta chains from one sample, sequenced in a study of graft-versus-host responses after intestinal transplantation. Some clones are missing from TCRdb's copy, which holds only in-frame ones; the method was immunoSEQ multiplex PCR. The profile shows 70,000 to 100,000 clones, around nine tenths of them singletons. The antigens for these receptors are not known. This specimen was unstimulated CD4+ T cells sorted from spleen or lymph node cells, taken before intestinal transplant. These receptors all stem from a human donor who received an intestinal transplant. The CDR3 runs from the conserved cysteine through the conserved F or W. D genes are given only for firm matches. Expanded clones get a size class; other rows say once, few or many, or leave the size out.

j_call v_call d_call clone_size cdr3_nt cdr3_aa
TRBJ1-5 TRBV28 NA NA TGTGCCAGCAGTCTGAATCAGCCCCAGCATTTT CASSLNQPQHF
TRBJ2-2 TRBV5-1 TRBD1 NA TGCGCCAGCAGCTTCGGTCAGACAGGGGGCTACACCGGGGAGCTGTTTTTT CASSFGQTGGYTGELFF
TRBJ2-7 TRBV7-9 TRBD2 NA TGTGCCAGCACCCCCGCGGGGAGGGACTACGAGCAGTACTTC CASTPAGRDYEQYF
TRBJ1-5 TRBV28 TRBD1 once TGTGCCAGCAGGCTCGGGACAGGGCGTCAGCCCCAGCATTTT CASRLGTGRQPQHF
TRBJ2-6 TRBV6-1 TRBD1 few TGTGCCAGCAGTGCGCTACAGGGGGCCTCTGGGGCCAACGTCCTGACTTTC CASSALQGASGANVLTF
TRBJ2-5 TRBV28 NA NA TGTGCCAGCAGTTTACTCAAACACCCCCGAGAGACCCAGTACTTC CASSLLKHPRETQYF
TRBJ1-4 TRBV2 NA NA TGTGCCAGCACCGAGGCCGGGAGAGTAGGTGAAAAACTGTTTTTT CASTEAGRVGEKLFF
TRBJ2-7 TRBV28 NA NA TGTGCCAGCAGTATGCGACCGGAGGGCTCCTACGAGCAGTACTTC CASSMRPEGSYEQYF
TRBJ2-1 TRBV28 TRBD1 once TGTGCCAGCAGTTTACACACAGGGGTCGAGCAGTTCTTC CASSLHTGVEQFF
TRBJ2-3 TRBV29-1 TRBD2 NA TGCAGCGTGGGGAGGGAGTGGGATACGCAGTATTTT CSVGREWDTQYF
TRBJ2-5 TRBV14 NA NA TGTGCCAGCAGCCAAGAATATAGGACAGACCAAGAGACCCAGTACTTC CASSQEYRTDQETQYF
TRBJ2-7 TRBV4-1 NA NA TGCGCCAGCAGCCAAGAGCCGGTGACGGACTCCCACGAGCAGTACTTC CASSQEPVTDSHEQYF
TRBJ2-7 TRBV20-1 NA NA TGCAGTGCTGAACAGGGATACGAGCAGTACTTC CSAEQGYEQYF
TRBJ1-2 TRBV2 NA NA TGTGCCAGCAACGAGGAGAATGGCTACACCTTC CASNEENGYTF
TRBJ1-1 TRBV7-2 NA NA TGTGCCAGGACGCAGCGGGGCCTAAACACTGAAGCTTTCTTT CARTQRGLNTEAFF
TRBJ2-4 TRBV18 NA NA TGTGCCAGCTCACTTGGACGGAGGTCAATAGCCAAAAACATTCAGTACTTC CASSLGRRSIAKNIQYF